This entry concerns a single TCR beta chain. Its antigen remains unknown. The data stem from a study of tumor-infiltrating lymphocytes in primary liver carcinoma. The overall study: The study enrolled male and female patients aged 30 to 69 years. Each of the samples returned roughly 3.65 to 8 million productive TCRbeta reads (a yield similar across tissue types).

The CDR3 loop spans 15 amino acids. The germline V gene has CDR1 LNHDA and CDR2 SQIVND (reference sequence). With 4 bases removed from V and 4 bases from J, the gap between germline ends came to 14 bases. Study results and caveats: Significantly greater top-250-clone fractions characterized tumors relative to blood (p = 0.039).

Synthesis of TCR beta cDNA was carried out from 450 to 650 ng total RNA with a constant-region primer. Three nested multiplex PCR rounds, a slightly modified ARM-PCR, produced the libraries for TCR beta. Use of TRBV1-TRBV30 forward primers with a C-beta reverse primer characterized the first two PCR rounds, which lasted roughly 11 cycles each. TCRdb re-derived calls from the multiplex PCR reads in MiXCR, one entry per CDR3 protein. The repertoire includes about 200,000 distinct CDR3 sequences, 65% of them detected once, and 6% to 8.5% sits in the top ten. Germline DNA was also extracted, and blood RNA was taken from unsorted whole blood.

The chain uses TRBV19 and TRBJ2-1; TRBD1 might be the D (5 bases). Sequences were obtained from peripheral blood. This receptor was identified in a woman aged 55-75 years with primary liver carcinoma and hepatitis B virus infection. The CDR3 DNA reads TGTGCCAGTAGTAGCAACACAGGTTTATACAATGAGCAGTTCTTC. It specifies CASSSNTGLYNEQFF.